The 12 T cell receptor beta chains listed next were all sequenced from one sample in a study of glioma-infiltrating T cells. TCR alpha and beta CDR3 regions were amplified from RNA using iRepertoire nested multiplex PCR. TCRdb used MiXCR to reprocess the multiplex PCR reads, holding one entry per CDR3 protein. The sample carries over 100,000 distinct CDR3 sequences, 25% to 30% recorded once. The sample was glioma tissue, nonneoplastic brain tissue, or PBMCs (not recorded which). These TCRs come from a human donor with low-grade glioma or glioblastoma, undergoing nonglioma brain surgery, or in good health (not recorded which).

Ten or more counts support this clonotype. The CDR3 loop is CASSLVGGQSPAYTF. The CDR3 DNA sequence: TGTGCCAGCAGCTTAGTGGGGGGACAGAGCCCAGCGTACACCTTC. The V call is TRBV7-2, the J call TRBJ1-2; 7 bases fit TRBD1. The junction had 13 bases not matched to a gene; V was cut back by 1 base and J by 11 bases. This CDR3 has 15 amino acids. From germline, CDR1 is SGHTA and CDR2 FQGNSA.

This clonotype was counted only a few times. The V call is TRBV30, the J call TRBJ1-3, with D unclear. The V gene lost 1 base and the J gene lost 2 bases, with 6 bases spanning the gap. Germline V gives CDR1 GTSNPN, CDR2 SVGIG (reference sequence). The CDR3 is made up of 13 amino acids. The CDR3 coding sequence is TGTGCCTGGAGTGAAACTCCTGGAAACACCATATATTTT. This sequence encodes CAWSETPGNTIYF. Supplemented by reference TRBV30 and TRBJ1-3, the full variable domain reads SQTIHQWPATLVQPVGSPLSLECTVEGTSNPNLYWYRQAAGRGLQLLFYSVGIGQISSEVPQNLSASRPQDRQFILSSKKLLLSDSGFYLCAWSETPGNTIYFGEGSWLTVV.

This clonotype was detected many times. This sequence joins TRBV7-9 and TRBJ2-2, with D perhaps matching TRBD2 (5 bases). CDR1 is SEHNR and CDR2 is FQNEAQ in the germline V gene (reference sequence). This CDR3 comprises 14 residues. V shed 5 bases and J shed 4 bases, with 11 bases lying between them. The CDR3 bases are TGTGCCAGCAGCGGCGGGCTAGGCACCGGGGAGCTGTTTTTT. Amino acid sequence: CASSGGLGTGELFF.

This clonotype was picked up a small number of times. The gene calls are TRBV7-2 and TRBJ2-5, with D tentatively TRBD2 (5 bases). Trimming pared 1 base from V and 10 bases from J, leaving 7 bases between. This CDR3 spans 11 amino acids. Germline V gives CDR1 SGHTA, CDR2 FQGNSA. The CDR3 region is CASSLEGSQYF. The CDR3 coding sequence is TGTGCCAGCAGCTTAGAAGGGAGCCAGTACTTC. Full variable domain (remainder filled in from reference TRBV7-2 and TRBJ2-5): GAGVSQSPSNKVTEKGKDVELRCDPISGHTALYWYRQSLGQGLEFLIYFQGNSAPDKSGLPSDRFSAERTGGSVSTLTIQRTQQEDSAVYLCASSLEGSQYFGPGTRLLVL.

This clonotype showed up just a few times. V gene TRBV19 combines with J gene TRBJ2-5; 7 nucleotides match TRBD1. CDR3 length: 14 residues. Germline V gene data show CDR1 as LNHDA and CDR2 as SQIVND (reference sequence). Trimming took 3 bases from V and 7 from J; bases not matched to a gene: 8. This CDR3 reads CASSIKGAGATQYF. In DNA, the CDR3 is TGTGCCAGTAGTATCAAGGGGGCCGGGGCGACCCAGTACTTC.

This clonotype has only a few counts. V is TRBV4-3 and J is TRBJ1-3, with unresolved D. Deletions cut 0 bases from V and 2 bases from J, with 14 bases between. The CDR3 spans 17 residues. Germline-derived CDR1 and CDR2 are LGHNA and YSLEER. CDR3 DNA sequence: TGCGCCAGCAGCCAAGACCATGGTGACGGCGCTGGAAACACCATATATTTT. This translates into CASSQDHGDGAGNTIYF.

Notes on this clonotype: A much larger clone differs by one base, so this may be a read error. This is likely a read error, given that the CDR3 carries no conserved phenylalanine or tryptophan at its end. This chain links TRBV29-1 with TRBJ2-3, with 9 bases that match TRBD2. The CDR3 covers 14 residues. Germline V gives CDR1 SQVTM, CDR2 ANQGSEA. The CDR3 DNA sequence: TGCAGTACTAGCGGGCTCGTCGGCCGAGATACGCAGTATTCT. Translation: CSTSGLVGRDTQYS.

This clonotype was detected ten times or more. The chain recombines TRBV20-1 with TRBJ2-7; D tentatively fits TRBD1 or TRBD2 (5 bases each). Germline values: CDR1 DFQATT, CDR2 SNEGSKA (reference sequence). The V and J ends lost 3 bases and 3 bases respectively, with 15 bases between them. This CDR3 is 14 amino acids long. The chain's CDR3 is CSASYTGASYEQYF. The DNA for the CDR3 is TGCAGTGCTAGTTACACCGGGGCGAGCTACGAGCAGTACTTC.

This clonotype was seen many times. The V and J genes are TRBV6-2 or TRBV6-3 and TRBJ2-1; tentatively, D is TRBD1 (5 bases). Per the germline V gene, CDR1 is MNHEY and CDR2 is SVGEGT. The CDR3 is made up of 13 amino acids. V was clipped by 4 bases and J by 8 bases, with 12 bases between them. CDR3 in DNA: TGTGCCAGCAGTTGGATTTGGGGCCATGAGCAGTTCTTC. This codes for CASSWIWGHEQFF.

This rearrangement joins TRBV29-1 to TRBJ2-3; 11 nucleotides agree with TRBD2. The CDR3 is 14 amino acids. CDR1 and CDR2 from the germline V gene are SQVTM and ANQGSEA. Losses at the gene ends were 1 base for V and 4 bases for J; bases not matched to a gene: 1. The chain's CDR3 is CSVEASGGSDTQYF. The CDR3 bases are TGCAGCGTTGAAGCTAGCGGGGGGTCAGATACGCAGTATTTT.

About this clonotype: Being one base from a much bigger clone, this may be a read error. V is TRBV29-1 and J is TRBJ1-3; 10 bases are shared with TRBD1. This CDR3 contains 15 residues. CDR1 SQVTM and CDR2 ANQGSEA come from the germline V gene. V gave up 1 base and J gave up 2 bases; unmatched junction bases: 2. For the CDR3, the DNA is TGCAGCGTTGAAGGGGACAGGGGAACTGGAAACACCATATATTTT. It yields the protein CSVEGDRGTGNTIYF. Combining the CDR3 with reference TRBV29-1 and TRBJ1-3 gives the whole variable domain SAVISQKPSRDICQRGTSLTIQCQVDSQVTMMFWYRQQPGQSLTLIATANQGSEATYESGFVIDKFPISRPNLTFSTLTVSNMSPEDSSIYLCSVEGDRGTGNTIYFGEGSWLTVV.

Many counts were recorded for this clonotype. The J gene is TRBJ1-5, the V gene TRBV29-1; D is undetermined. The CDR3 loop spans 14 amino acids. The germline CDR1 and CDR2 sequences are SQVTM and ANQGSEA. V was cut by 3 bases and J by 7 bases, with 16 bases left in between. CDR3 nucleotides: TGCAGCGTTGAGGATCGGGGAAAGGGACAGCCCCAGCATTTT. This encodes CSVEDRGKGQPQHF.